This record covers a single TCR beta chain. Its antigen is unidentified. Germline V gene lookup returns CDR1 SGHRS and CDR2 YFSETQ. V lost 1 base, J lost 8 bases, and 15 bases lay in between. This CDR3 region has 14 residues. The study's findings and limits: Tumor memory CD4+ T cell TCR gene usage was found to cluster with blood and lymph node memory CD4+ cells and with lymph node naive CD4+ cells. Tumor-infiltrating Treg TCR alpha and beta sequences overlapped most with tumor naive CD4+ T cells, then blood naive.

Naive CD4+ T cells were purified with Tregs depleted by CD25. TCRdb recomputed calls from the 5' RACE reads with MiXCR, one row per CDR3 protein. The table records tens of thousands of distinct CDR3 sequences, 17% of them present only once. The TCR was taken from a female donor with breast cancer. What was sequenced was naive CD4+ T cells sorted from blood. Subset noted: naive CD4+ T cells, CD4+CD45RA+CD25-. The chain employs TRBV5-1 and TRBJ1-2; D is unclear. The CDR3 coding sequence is TGCGCCAGCAGCTTGTCCGGGAAAACGGGCGGCTACACCTTC. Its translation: CASSLSGKTGGYTF. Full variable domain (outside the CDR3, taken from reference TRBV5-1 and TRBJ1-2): KAGVTQTPRYLIKTRGQQVTLSCSPISGHRSVSWYQQTPGQGLQFLFEYFSETQRNKGNFPGRFSGRQFSNSRSEMNVSTLELGDSALYLCASSLSGKTGGYTFGSGTRLTVV.